Following are 19 T cell receptor beta chains from one sample sequenced in a study of T cells expressing NK-cell markers (dated by TCRdb to the early 2020s). Libraries were constructed by 5' RACE. Sequencing used an Illumina HiSeq 2000. TCRdb reprocessed the reads, reporting each CDR3 protein sequence once and no DNA. This sample's records show a few hundred thousand distinct CDR3 sequences. Of the sample, approximately 0.42% is held by the ten largest clones. Sample: blood T cells: a sorted CD56 or NKG2C T cell subset, CD4+ or CD8+ T cells, or bulk PBMC T cells (not recorded which). These receptors were obtained from a young man in good health. Donor details come from another sample of the same person, matched by shared clones.

V and J are TRBV18 and TRBJ2-1; TCRdb lists TRBD2, though no DNA is available to test this call. CDR1 and CDR2 from the germline V gene are KGHSH and LQKENI. This CDR3 has 15 residues. The CDR3 protein is CASSPLAGESNEQFF.

This chain links TRBV12-3 or TRBV12-4 with TRBJ1-2; TCRdb selects TRBD1, and the lack of DNA leaves this call unchecked. This CDR3 is 13 amino acids long. CDR3 in amino acids: CASSSQGYYGYTF.

The chain combines TRBV15 with TRBJ1-2; TCRdb's D call, TRBD1, is unchecked because there is no DNA. CDR1 and CDR2 (germline): LNHNV, YYDKDF (reference sequence). CDR3 length: 15 residues. The CDR3 loop reads CATSARDRDAYGYTF.

The chain uses TRBV20-1 and TRBJ1-2; TCRdb picks TRBD1, but there is no DNA to check that call. Germline V gene lookup returns CDR1 DFQATT and CDR2 SNEGSKA (reference sequence). CDR3 size: 14 residues. CDR3 protein: CSATQGPMGYGYTF.

This rearrangement joins TRBV12-3 or TRBV12-4 to TRBJ2-7; no DNA is available, so the TRBD1 call from TCRdb remains unchecked. There are 14 residues in the CDR3. CDR3 amino acids: CASSSLTGVGEQYF.

V usage is TRBV6-1 and J usage is TRBJ2-7; no DNA is available, so the TRBD1 call from TCRdb remains unchecked. From germline, CDR1 is MNHNS and CDR2 SASEGT. This CDR3 has 16 amino acids. The CDR3 sequence: CASTGQNIRVTYEQYF.

The chain combines TRBV4-3 with TRBJ2-1; TCRdb designates TRBD1, a call that cannot be tested without DNA. Germline CDR1 LGHNA, CDR2 YSLEER. The CDR3 is 14 amino acids. This CDR3 reads CASSLQGQDNEQFF.

This chain links TRBV30 with TRBJ2-1. The CDR3 spans 14 residues. Per germline, CDR1 GTSNPN and CDR2 SVGIG (reference sequence). CDR3 sequence reads: CAWRSGKTYNEQFF. Full variable domain (remainder filled in from reference TRBV30 and TRBJ2-1): SQTIHQWPATLVQPVGSPLSLECTVEGTSNPNLYWYRQAAGRGLQLLFYSVGIGQISSEVPQNLSASRPQDRQFILSSKKLLLSDSGFYLCAWRSGKTYNEQFFGPGTRLTVL.

The chain uses TRBV7-3 and TRBJ2-5; TCRdb lists TRBD1, though no DNA is available to test this call. The length of the CDR3 is 14 residues. Germline lookup yields CDR1 SGHTA and CDR2 FQGTGA. The CDR3 sequence: CASSPNRGRETQYF. Complete variable domain (other parts from reference TRBV7-3 and TRBJ2-5): GAGVSQTPSNKVTEKGKYVELRCDPISGHTALYWYRQSLGQGPEFLIYFQGTGAADDSGLPNDRFFAVRPEGSVSTLKIQRTERGDSAVYLCASSPNRGRETQYFGPGTRLLVL.

J is TRBJ2-5 and V is TRBV4-3. The CDR3 consists of 14 residues. Looked up from germline, CDR1 is LGHNA and CDR2 is YSLEER. CDR3 sequence reads: CASSQDVGIETQYF.

V gene TRBV6-5 combines with J gene TRBJ2-2; with no DNA, the TCRdb D assignment of TRBD1 cannot be verified. This CDR3 comprises 12 residues. The V gene's germline CDR1 is MNHEY and CDR2 SVGAGI. This chain's CDR3 is CASGRDTGELFF.

The chain recombines TRBV15 with TRBJ2-1; without DNA, the TCRdb call of TRBD1 cannot be checked. The CDR3 consists of 13 residues. Per the germline V gene, CDR1 is LNHNV and CDR2 is YYDKDF (reference sequence). CDR3 region: CATSTGTGVEQFF.

The V and J genes are TRBV9 and TRBJ2-7; TCRdb proposes TRBD2, but this gene call is untestable without DNA. This CDR3 comprises 15 residues. CDR1 and CDR2 from the germline V gene are SGDLS and YYNGEE. This CDR3 reads CASSVRAGGPYEQYF.

V usage is TRBV10-3 and J usage is TRBJ2-7; TCRdb proposes TRBD1, but this gene call is untestable without DNA. The CDR3 spans 13 residues. Germline lookup yields CDR1 ENHRY and CDR2 SYGVKD. The CDR3 spells CAISDQGSYEQYF.

The chain has TRBV20-1 and TRBJ2-1; lacking DNA, the TRBD2 call made by TCRdb goes unchecked. Germline V gene sequence: CDR1 DFQATT, CDR2 SNEGSKA (reference sequence). This CDR3 region has 13 residues. The CDR3 spells CSARGGESNEQFF.

V usage is TRBV5-1 and J usage is TRBJ2-5; with no DNA, the TCRdb D assignment of TRBD1 cannot be verified. The CDR3 runs to 17 residues. Germline V lookup: CDR1 SGHRS, CDR2 YFSETQ. Here the CDR3 reads CASSLVALRDAQETQYF. The whole variable domain, remainder taken from reference TRBV5-1 and TRBJ2-5, is KAGVTQTPRYLIKTRGQQVTLSCSPISGHRSVSWYQQTPGQGLQFLFEYFSETQRNKGNFPGRFSGRQFSNSRSEMNVSTLELGDSALYLCASSLVALRDAQETQYFGPGTRLLVL.

V usage is TRBV6-5 and J usage is TRBJ2-4; there is no DNA to check the TCRdb D call of TRBD1. This CDR3 comprises 17 residues. Germline V gives CDR1 MNHEY, CDR2 SVGAGI. The CDR3 here is CASSYPQGGLAKNIQYF.

J is TRBJ2-7 and V is TRBV7-9. The CDR3 runs to 14 residues. CDR1 is SEHNR, CDR2 FQNEAQ, per germline (reference sequence). The CDR3: CASSLVGHTHEQYF.

V and J are TRBV7-2 and TRBJ2-7. CDR1 SGHTA and CDR2 FQGNSA come from the germline V gene. This CDR3 is built from 13 residues. CDR3 region: CASSGWGLYEQYF.